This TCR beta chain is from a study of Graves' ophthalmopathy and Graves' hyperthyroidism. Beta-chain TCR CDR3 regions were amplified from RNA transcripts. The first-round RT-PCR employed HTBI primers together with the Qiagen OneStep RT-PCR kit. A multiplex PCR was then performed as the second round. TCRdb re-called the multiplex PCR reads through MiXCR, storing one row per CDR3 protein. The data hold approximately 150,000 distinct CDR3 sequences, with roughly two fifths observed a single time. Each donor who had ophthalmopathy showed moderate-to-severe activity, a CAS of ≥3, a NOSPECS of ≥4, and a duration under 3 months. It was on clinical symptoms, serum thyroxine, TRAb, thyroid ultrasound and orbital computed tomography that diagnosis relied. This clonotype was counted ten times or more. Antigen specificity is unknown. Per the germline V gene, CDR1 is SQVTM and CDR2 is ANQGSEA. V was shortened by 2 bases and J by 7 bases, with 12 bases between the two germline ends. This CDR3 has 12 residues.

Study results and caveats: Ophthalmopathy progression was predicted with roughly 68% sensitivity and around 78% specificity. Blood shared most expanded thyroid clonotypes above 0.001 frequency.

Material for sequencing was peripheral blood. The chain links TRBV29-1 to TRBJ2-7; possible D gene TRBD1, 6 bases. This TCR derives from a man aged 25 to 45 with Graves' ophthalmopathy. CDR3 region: CSVEKPGDEQYF. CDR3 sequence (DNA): TGCAGCGTTGAAAAACCAGGGGATGAGCAGTACTTC.